This passage covers 3 T cell receptor beta chains from one sample sequenced in a study of T cell responses to AZD1222 COVID-19 vaccine. The protocol was immunoSEQ multiplex PCR, while the TCRdb copy is restricted to in-frame clones and leaves out a portion. The sample includes fewer than 120,000 clones, about 87% of them seen just once. The sequencing used peripheral blood, collected on day 0 of AZD1222 vaccination. The receptors here all came from an adult in good health.

The chain employs TRBV9 and TRBJ2-7; 7 bases are shared with TRBD1. Germline V gene sequence: CDR1 SGDLS, CDR2 YYNGEE. This CDR3 has 15 amino acids. J gave up 0 bases and V 3 bases, and 6 bases lay outside the gene matches. The CDR3: CASSASGTASYEQYF. CDR3 nucleotide sequence: TGTGCCAGCAGCGCCTCCGGGACAGCCTCCTACGAGCAGTACTTC.

The rearrangement uses TRBV11-3 and TRBJ1-1; 7 bases agree with TRBD1. The V and J ends lost 5 bases and 1 base, in that order; junction bases with no gene match: 7. Germline loops: CDR1 SGHNT, CDR2 YENEEA. This CDR3 has 15 amino acids. CDR3: CASSRTGTENTEAFF. The CDR3 DNA is TGTGCCAGCAGCCGCACCGGGACAGAGAACACTGAAGCTTTCTTT.

The chain uses TRBV5-6 and TRBJ1-2, with D unclear. V was clipped by 2 bases and J by 8 bases, with 13 bases between them. Germline assignment: CDR1 SGHDT and CDR2 YYEEEE. The CDR3 sequence is 13 residues long. CDR3 sequence: CASSFLREVGYTF. The CDR3 region has the DNA TGTGCCAGCAGCTTTTTACGGGAGGTCGGCTACACCTTC. Variable domain in full (rest from reference TRBV5-6 and TRBJ1-2): DAGVTQSPTHLIKTRGQQVTLRCSPKSGHDTVSWYQQALGQGPQFIFQYYEEEERQRGNFPDRFSGHQFPNYSSELNVNALLLGDSALYLCASSFLREVGYTFGSGTRLTVV.